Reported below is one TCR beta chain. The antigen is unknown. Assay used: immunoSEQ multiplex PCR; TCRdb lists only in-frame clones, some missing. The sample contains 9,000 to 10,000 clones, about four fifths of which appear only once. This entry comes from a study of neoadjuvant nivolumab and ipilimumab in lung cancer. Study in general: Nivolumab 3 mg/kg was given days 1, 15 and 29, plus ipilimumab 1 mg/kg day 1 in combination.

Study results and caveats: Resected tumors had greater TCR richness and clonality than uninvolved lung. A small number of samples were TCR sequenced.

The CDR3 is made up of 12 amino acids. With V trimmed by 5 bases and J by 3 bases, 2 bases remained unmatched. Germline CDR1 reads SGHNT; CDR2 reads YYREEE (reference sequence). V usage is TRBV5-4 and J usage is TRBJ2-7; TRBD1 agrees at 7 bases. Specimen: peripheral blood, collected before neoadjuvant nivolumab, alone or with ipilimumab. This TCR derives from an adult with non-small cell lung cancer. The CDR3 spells CASSRDSYEQYF. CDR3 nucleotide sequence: TGTGCCAGCAGTCGGGACAGCTACGAGCAGTACTTC.